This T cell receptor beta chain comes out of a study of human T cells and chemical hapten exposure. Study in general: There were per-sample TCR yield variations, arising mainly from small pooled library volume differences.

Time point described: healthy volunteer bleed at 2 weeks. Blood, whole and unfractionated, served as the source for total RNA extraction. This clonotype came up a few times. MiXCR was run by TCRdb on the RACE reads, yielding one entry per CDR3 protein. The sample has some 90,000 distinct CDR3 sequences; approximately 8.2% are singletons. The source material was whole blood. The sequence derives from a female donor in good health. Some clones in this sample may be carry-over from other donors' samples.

The CDR3 nucleotides are TGTGCCAGCATCCTAGGACGGGAGAACACTGAAGCTTTCTTT. Translated: CASILGRENTEAFF. The genes are TRBV12-3 or TRBV12-4 and TRBJ1-1; D call uncertain. The V gene lost 7 bases and the J gene lost 1 base, with 13 bases spanning the gap. CDR3 length: 14 amino acids.